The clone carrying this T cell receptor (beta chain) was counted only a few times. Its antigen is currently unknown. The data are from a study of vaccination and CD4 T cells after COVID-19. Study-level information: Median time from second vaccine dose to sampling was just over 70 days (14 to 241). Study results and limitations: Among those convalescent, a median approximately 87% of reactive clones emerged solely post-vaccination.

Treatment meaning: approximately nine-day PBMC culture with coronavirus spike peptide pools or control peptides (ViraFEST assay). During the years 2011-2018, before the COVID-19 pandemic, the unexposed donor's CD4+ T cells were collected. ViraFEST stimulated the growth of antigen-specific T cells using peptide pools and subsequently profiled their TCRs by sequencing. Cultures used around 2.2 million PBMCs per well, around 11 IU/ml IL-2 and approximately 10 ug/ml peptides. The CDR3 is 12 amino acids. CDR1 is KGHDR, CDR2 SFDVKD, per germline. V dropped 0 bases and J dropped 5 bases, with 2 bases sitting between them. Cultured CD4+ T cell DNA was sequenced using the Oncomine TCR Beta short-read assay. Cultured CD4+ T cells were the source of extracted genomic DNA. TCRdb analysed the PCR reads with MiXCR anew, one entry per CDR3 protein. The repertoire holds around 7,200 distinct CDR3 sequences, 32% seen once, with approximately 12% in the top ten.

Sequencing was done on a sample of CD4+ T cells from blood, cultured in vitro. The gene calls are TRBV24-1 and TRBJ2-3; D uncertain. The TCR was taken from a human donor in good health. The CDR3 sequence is CATSDLQDTQYF. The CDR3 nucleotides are TGTGCCACCAGTGATTTGCAAGATACGCAGTATTTT.